The clone carrying this T cell receptor (beta chain) was detected many times. In the same sample, other DNA sequences code for this CDR3. The CDR3 consists of 15 residues. Germline assignment: CDR1 MNHNS and CDR2 SASEGT. V lost 2 bases to trimming and J lost 4 bases; unmatched junction nucleotides: 1. The data are from a study of blood T cell repertoires in COVID-19. Overall study context: Donors in the United States, Italy and Spain gave samples during acute or convalescent COVID-19. In each case, the material was cDNA or gDNA derived from T cells, B-cell-depleted T cells, or PBMCs.

Study processing details: Reference gene primer amplification in the assay estimated nucleated cell counts. Assay: immunoSEQ multiplex PCR; the TCRdb copy retains only in-frame clones and omits some. The D gene and trimming were derived from the DNA, and the V and J assignments and clone size from that table. The table includes hundreds of thousands of clones, approximately 83% detected once. Source material: peripheral blood. This sequence originates from a woman aged 30 to 39 who had recovered from COVID-19. The gene calls are TRBV6-1 and TRBJ2-2; 10 nucleotides line up with TRBD2. The CDR3 reads CASSELAGGTGELFF. CDR3 in DNA: TGTGCCAGCAGTGAATTAGCGGGGGGCACCGGGGAGCTGTTTTTT.